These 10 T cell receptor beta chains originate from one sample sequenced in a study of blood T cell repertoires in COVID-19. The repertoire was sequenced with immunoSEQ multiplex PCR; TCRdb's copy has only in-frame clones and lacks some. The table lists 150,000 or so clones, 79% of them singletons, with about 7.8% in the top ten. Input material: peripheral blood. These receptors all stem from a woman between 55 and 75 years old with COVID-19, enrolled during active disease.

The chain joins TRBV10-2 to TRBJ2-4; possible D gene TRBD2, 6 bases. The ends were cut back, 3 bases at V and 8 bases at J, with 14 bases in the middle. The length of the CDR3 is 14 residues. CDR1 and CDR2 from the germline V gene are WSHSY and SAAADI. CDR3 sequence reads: CASSDLGSGDIQYF. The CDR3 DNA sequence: TGCGCCAGCAGTGACCTGGGTTCGGGGGACATTCAGTACTTC.

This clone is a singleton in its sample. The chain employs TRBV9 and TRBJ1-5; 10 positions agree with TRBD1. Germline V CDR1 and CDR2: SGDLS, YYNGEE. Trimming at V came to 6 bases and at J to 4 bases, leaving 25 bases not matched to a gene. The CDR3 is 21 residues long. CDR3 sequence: CASITREPGQGPLGGNQPQHF. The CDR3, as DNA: TGTGCCAGCATAACTAGGGAACCGGGACAGGGGCCTCTAGGTGGGAATCAGCCCCAGCATTTT.

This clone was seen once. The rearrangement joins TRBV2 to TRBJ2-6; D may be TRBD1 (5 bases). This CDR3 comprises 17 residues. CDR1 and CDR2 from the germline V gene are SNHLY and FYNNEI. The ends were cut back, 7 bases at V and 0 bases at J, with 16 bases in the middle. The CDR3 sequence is CASTVGVFSSGANVLTF. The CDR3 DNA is TGTGCCAGCACCGTAGGGGTTTTTAGCTCTGGGGCCAACGTCCTGACTTTC. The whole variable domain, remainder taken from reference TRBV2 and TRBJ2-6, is EPEVTQTPSHQVTQMGQEVILRCVPISNHLYFYWYRQILGQKVEFLVSFYNNEISEKSEIFDDQFSVERPDGSNFTLKIRSTKLEDSAMYFCASTVGVFSSGANVLTFGAGSRLTVL.

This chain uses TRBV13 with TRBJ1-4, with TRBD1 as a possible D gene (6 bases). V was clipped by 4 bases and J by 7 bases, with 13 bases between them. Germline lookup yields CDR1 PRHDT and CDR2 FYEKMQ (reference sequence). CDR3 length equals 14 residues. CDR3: CASSSGVAGEKLFF. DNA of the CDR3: TGTGCCAGCAGCTCAGGGGTAGCGGGTGAAAAACTGTTTTTT.

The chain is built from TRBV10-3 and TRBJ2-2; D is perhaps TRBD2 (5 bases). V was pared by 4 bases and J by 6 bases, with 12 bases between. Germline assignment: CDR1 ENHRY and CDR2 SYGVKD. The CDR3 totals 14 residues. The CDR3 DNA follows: TGTGCCATCAGTGGAAGTAGCGAGCCCGGGGAGCTGTTTTTT. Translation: CAISGSSEPGELFF.

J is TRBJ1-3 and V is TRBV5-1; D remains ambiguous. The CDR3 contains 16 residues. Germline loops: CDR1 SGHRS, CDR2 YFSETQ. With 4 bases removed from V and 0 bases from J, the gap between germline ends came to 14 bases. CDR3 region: CASSLSPILSGNTIYF. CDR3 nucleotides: TGCGCCAGCAGCCTTTCCCCGATACTCTCTGGAAACACCATATATTTT.

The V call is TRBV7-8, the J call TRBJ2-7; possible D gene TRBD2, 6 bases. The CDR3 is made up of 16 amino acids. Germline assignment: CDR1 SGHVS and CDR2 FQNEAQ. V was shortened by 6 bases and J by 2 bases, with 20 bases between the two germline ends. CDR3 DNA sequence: TGTGCCAGCAGTTCCGGATCGGCTAGCGAAGCCTACGAGCAGTACTTC. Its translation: CASSSGSASEAYEQYF. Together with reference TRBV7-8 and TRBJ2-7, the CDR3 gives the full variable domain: GAGVSQSPRYKVAKRGQDVALRCDPISGHVSLFWYQQALGQGPEFLTYFQNEAQLDKSGLPSDRFFAERPEGSVSTLKIQRTQQEDSAVYLCASSSGSASEAYEQYFGPGTRLTVT.

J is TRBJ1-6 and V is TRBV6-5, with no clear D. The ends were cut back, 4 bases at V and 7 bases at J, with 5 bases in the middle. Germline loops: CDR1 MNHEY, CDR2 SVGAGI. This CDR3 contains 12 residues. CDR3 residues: CASSFRNSPLHF. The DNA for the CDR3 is TGTGCCAGCAGTTTCAGAAATTCACCCCTCCACTTT.

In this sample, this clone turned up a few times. CDR3 nucleotide sequence: TGCGCCAGCAGCCAAGAGTGGACGGGAGCTACCCACGAGCAGTACTTC. It codes for CASSQEWTGATHEQYF. This rearrangement joins TRBV4-3 to TRBJ2-7; the D gene is possibly TRBD2 (6 bases). Germline CDR1 LGHNA, CDR2 YSLEER. This CDR3 is 16 amino acids long. V was clipped by 0 bases and J by 5 bases, with 17 bases between them.

The CDR3 spells CASSLDGTSGSNEQFF. The CDR3 DNA reads TGCGCCAGCAGCTTGGATGGGACTAGCGGGAGTAATGAGCAGTTCTTC. The genes are TRBV5-1 and TRBJ2-1, with 14 bases aligning to TRBD2. The V gene end was trimmed by 0 bases and the J gene end by 7 bases; junction bases not matched to a gene: 3. The CDR3 sequence is 16 residues long. In germline, CDR1 is SGHRS, CDR2 YFSETQ.